The next 29 T cell receptor beta chains were all read from a single sample in a study of T-cell memory formation after mild COVID-19. TCRdb recomputed calls from the 5' RACE reads with MiXCR, one row per CDR3 protein. The sample holds under 250,000 distinct CDR3 sequences, 7.5% to 10% seen once. The specimen sequenced was PBMCs or a T cell subset sorted from them (not recorded which). Every receptor here comes from a man younger than 35 who had mild COVID-19 (a few samples of this study predate the infection). Cell type and time point are not known.

In this sample, this clonotype turned up a few times. This chain connects TRBV7-2 to TRBJ1-2; D unclear. CDR3 length equals 13 residues. The ends were cut back, 4 bases at V and 2 bases at J, with 8 bases in the middle. From germline, CDR1 is SGHTA and CDR2 FQGNSA. CDR3 in DNA: TGTGCCAGCAGCTACCTGCAAAACTATGGCTACACCTTC. Its protein product is CASSYLQNYGYTF.

The chain employs TRBV9 and TRBJ2-1; possible D gene TRBD2, 5 bases. Trimming took off 1 base at V and 6 bases at J, with 8 bases between the two ends. Germline CDR1 SGDLS, CDR2 YYNGEE. CDR3 length: 13 amino acids. The CDR3 nucleotides read TGTGCCAGCAGCGTATCCACTAGCAATGAGCAGTTCTTC. Translating it yields CASSVSTSNEQFF.

There are many counts of this clonotype. This rearrangement joins TRBV5-1 to TRBJ1-6, with D perhaps matching TRBD1 (6 bases). This CDR3 has 15 residues. V was pared by 4 bases and J by 2 bases, with 10 bases between. CDR1 and CDR2 (germline): SGHRS, YFSETQ. CDR3 in DNA: TGCGCCAGCAGCCTGGGGGCCACCTATAATTCACCCCTCCACTTT. This gives the protein CASSLGATYNSPLHF.

The chain joins TRBV7-2 to TRBJ2-7; the match to TRBD1 covers 10 bases. CDR3 length: 19 amino acids. Trimming removed 4 bases from V and 4 bases from J; junction bases left unmatched: 19. Germline V gene data show CDR1 as SGHTA and CDR2 as FQGNSA. This chain's CDR3 is CASSSHTTVGTGAMYEQYF. Here the CDR3 DNA reads TGTGCCAGCAGCTCGCACACCACCGTCGGGACAGGGGCGATGTACGAGCAGTACTTC.

This clonotype was picked up a small number of times. The chain is built from TRBV18 and TRBJ2-7; D gene ambiguous. This CDR3 has 13 amino acids. With 6 bases removed from V and 2 bases from J, the gap between germline ends came to 11 bases. Germline CDR1 is KGHSH and CDR2 is LQKENI. The CDR3 coding sequence is TGTGCCAGCTCGGCGGTGCCGGCCTACGAGCAGTACTTC. Translating gives CASSAVPAYEQYF.

This clonotype was found a few times. The gene calls are TRBV6-2 or TRBV6-3 and TRBJ1-1; the D gene is possibly TRBD1 (5 bases). This CDR3 comprises 12 residues. V lost 10 bases and J 4 bases, leaving 13 bases between the germline ends. Germline V CDR1 and CDR2: MNHEY, SVGEGT. The CDR3 spells CATTRGGTEAFF. The CDR3 DNA is TGTGCCACCACCCGGGGGGGCACTGAAGCTTTCTTT.

The chain employs TRBV28 and TRBJ2-7; TRBD1 is a possible D gene (5 bases). The CDR3 length is 9 residues. Germline V gene data show CDR1 as MDHEN and CDR2 as SYDVKM. CDR3 amino acids: CASMGPVKV. As DNA, the CDR3 is TGTGCCAGCATGGGGCCGGTCAAAGTC.

This clonotype was counted ten times or more. The rearrangement links TRBV5-4 to TRBJ2-5; TRBD2 matches 8 bases. The CDR3 totals 16 residues. Trimming cost V 2 bases and J 5 bases; bases outside gene matches: 11. Germline loops: CDR1 SGHNT, CDR2 YYREEE (reference sequence). The CDR3 bases are TGTGCCAGCAGCTTAAGCGGGGGCGCCGGTTCGGAGACCCAGTACTTC. Protein: CASSLSGGAGSETQYF.

The J gene is TRBJ1-1, the V gene TRBV18, with 10 bases aligning to TRBD1. Looked up from germline, CDR1 is KGHSH and CDR2 is LQKENI. This CDR3 contains 15 residues. J gave up 0 bases and V 6 bases, and 4 bases lay outside the gene matches. Here the CDR3 reads CASSGTGAMNTEAFF. In DNA form, the CDR3 reads TGTGCCAGCTCCGGGACAGGGGCCATGAACACTGAAGCTTTCTTT. The entire variable domain, with the rest obtained from reference TRBV18 and TRBJ1-1, is as follows: NAGVMQNPRHLVRRRGQEARLRCSPMKGHSHVYWYRQLPEEGLKFMVYLQKENIIDESGMPKERFSAEFPKEGPSILRIQQVVRGDSAAYFCASSGTGAMNTEAFFGQGTRLTVV.

The table lists this clonotype with a few counts. The chain has TRBV11-2 and TRBJ2-5, with D maybe TRBD1 (6 bases). Trimming took off 4 bases at V and 3 bases at J, with 9 bases between the two ends. The CDR3 covers 13 residues. The germline V gene has CDR1 SGHAT and CDR2 FQNNGV. The CDR3 sequence: CASSSYREETQYF. CDR3 DNA sequence: TGTGCCAGCAGCTCCTACAGGGAAGAGACCCAGTACTTC. The full variable domain, rest sourced from reference TRBV11-2 and TRBJ2-5, is EAGVAQSPRYKIIEKRQSVAFWCNPISGHATLYWYQQILGQGPKLLIQFQNNGVVDDSQLPKDRFSAERLKGVDSTLKIQPAKLEDSAVYLCASSSYREETQYFGPGTRLLVL.

V usage is TRBV24-1 and J usage is TRBJ2-1; D may be TRBD1 or TRBD2 (5 bases each). The CDR3 has 13 amino acids. Per germline, CDR1 KGHDR and CDR2 SFDVKD. Trimming stripped 4 bases from V and 9 bases from J, with 12 bases between. CDR3: CATSDGALGEQFF. CDR3 bases: TGTGCCACCAGTGACGGGGCCCTCGGTGAGCAGTTCTTC.

The chain uses TRBV4-3 and TRBJ2-5; 8 nucleotides agree with TRBD2. This CDR3 contains 13 residues. Trimming at V came to 0 bases and at J to 7 bases, leaving 1 base not matched to a gene. Germline lookup yields CDR1 LGHNA and CDR2 YSLEER. CDR3 region: CASSQESGGTQYF. The CDR3 nucleotides are TGCGCCAGCAGCCAAGAAAGCGGGGGGACCCAGTACTTC.

This clonotype was counted between two and nine times. This chain connects TRBV7-8 to TRBJ1-1; D might be TRBD1 (6 bases). The CDR3 contains 16 residues. V lost 4 bases and J 3 bases, leaving 18 bases between the germline ends. Germline V lookup: CDR1 SGHVS, CDR2 FQNEAQ. CDR3: CASSSAVGGRYTEAFF. The CDR3 nucleotides are TGTGCCAGCAGCTCCGCGGTAGGGGGTCGGTACACTGAAGCTTTCTTT.

The chain uses TRBV7-7 and TRBJ2-2; D is possibly TRBD1 or TRBD2 (6 bases each). The CDR3 has 15 residues. Trimming shortened V by 5 bases and J by 4 bases, and 14 bases separated the two germline ends. Germline V CDR1 and CDR2: SSHAT, FNYEAQ (reference sequence). CDR3 sequence: CASSPRGASTGELFF. CDR3 DNA sequence: TGTGCCAGCAGCCCTAGGGGGGCCTCCACCGGGGAGCTGTTTTTT.

This clonotype appeared a few times. This chain joins TRBV7-8 and TRBJ1-5, with D possibly being TRBD1 (6 bases). V was clipped by 5 bases and J by 4 bases, with 18 bases between them. Germline CDR1 SGHVS, CDR2 FQNEAQ. This CDR3 has 16 residues. CDR3 protein: CASSRTGGAENQPQHF. The CDR3, as DNA: TGTGCCAGCAGCCGGACGGGGGGCGCTGAGAATCAGCCCCAGCATTTT.

This clonotype was found a few times. J is TRBJ2-7 and V is TRBV13, with D hard to call. Germline V gene lookup returns CDR1 PRHDT and CDR2 FYEKMQ (reference sequence). V was cut by 1 base and J by 7 bases, with 8 bases left in between. The CDR3 has 12 residues. The chain's CDR3 is CASSLEVREQYF. CDR3 DNA: TGTGCCAGCAGCTTAGAGGTGAGAGAGCAGTACTTC.

This clonotype came up a few times. The chain is built from TRBV4-1 and TRBJ2-7; D possibly uses TRBD1 or TRBD2 (5 bases each). Trimming stripped 1 base from V and 4 bases from J, with 8 bases between. This CDR3 contains 13 residues. CDR1 and CDR2 from the germline V gene are MGHRA and YSYEKL. The CDR3 loop is CASSQGGGYEQYF. DNA of the CDR3: TGCGCCAGCAGCCAAGGGGGCGGGTACGAGCAGTACTTC.

There are many counts of this clonotype. The gene calls are TRBV12-3 or TRBV12-4 and TRBJ2-1; perhaps TRBD1 as D (6 bases). Trimming stripped 8 bases from V and 6 bases from J, with 23 bases between. CDR3 length: 16 amino acids. The CDR3, as DNA: TGTGCCAGCTCATCCACACAGGGACGGAAGCGCAATGAGCAGTTCTTC. Translating gives CASSSTQGRKRNEQFF.

V usage is TRBV9 and J usage is TRBJ1-1; D is ambiguous. This CDR3 has 15 amino acids. Trimming removed 4 bases at V and 2 bases at J, with 15 bases between. Germline assignment: CDR1 SGDLS and CDR2 YYNGEE. The DNA of the CDR3 is TGTGCCAGCAGCCCGAGGCCCAGCACCAACACTGAAGCTTTCTTT. Protein product: CASSPRPSTNTEAFF. The full variable domain, completed using reference TRBV9 and TRBJ1-1, is DSGVTQTPKHLITATGQRVTLRCSPRSGDLSVYWYQQSLDQGLQFLIQYYNGEERAKGNILERFSAQQFPDLHSELNLSSLELGDSALYFCASSPRPSTNTEAFFGQGTRLTVV.

The rearrangement uses TRBV4-3 and TRBJ2-5; D ambiguous. Per the germline V gene, CDR1 is LGHNA and CDR2 is YSLEER. This CDR3 region has 15 residues. The V and J ends lost 0 bases and 0 bases respectively, with 8 bases between them. CDR3 sequence reads: CASSQDRLYQETQYF. As DNA, the CDR3 is TGCGCCAGCAGCCAAGACAGGCTGTACCAAGAGACCCAGTACTTC.

This rearrangement joins TRBV25-1 to TRBJ2-6; D unclear. Trimming cost V 9 bases and J 0 bases, with 3 bases left between them. There are 12 residues in the CDR3. Germline CDR1 reads MGHDK; CDR2 reads SYGVNS. The CDR3 nucleotides read TGTGCCAGTAACTCTGGGGCCAACGTCCTGACTTTC. This codes for CASNSGANVLTF.

The chain employs TRBV7-9 and TRBJ1-1; 8 bases align to TRBD1. Looked up from germline, CDR1 is SEHNR and CDR2 is FQNEAQ (reference sequence). CDR3 length equals 14 residues. V trimming: 4 bases; J trimming: 4 bases; junction bases outside the gene matches: 5. Written as DNA, the CDR3 is TGTGCCAGCAGCTCCTGGACAGGGCCCACTGAAGCTTTCTTT. It codes for CASSSWTGPTEAFF.

This clonotype was counted a few times. DNA for the CDR3: TGTGCCAGCAGCCCCAGTAGATTCGGGGGGGGCTACACCTTC. This encodes CASSPSRFGGGYTF. This chain connects TRBV5-5 to TRBJ1-2, with D possibly being TRBD1 (5 bases). The CDR3 covers 14 residues. Germline loops: CDR1 SGHKS, CDR2 YYEKEE (reference sequence). The ends were cut back, 4 bases at V and 8 bases at J, with 18 bases in the middle.

The V and J genes are TRBV7-2 and TRBJ2-1, with 14 bases fitting TRBD2. The germline V gene has CDR1 SGHTA and CDR2 FQGNSA. V was pared by 5 bases and J by 1 base, with 10 bases of the junction left unmatched. CDR3 size: 19 residues. CDR3 in DNA: TGTGCCAGCAGCCCAGTAGGGACTAGCGGGGGTTTTTCCTACAATGAGCAGTTCTTC. It codes for CASSPVGTSGGFSYNEQFF.

This rearrangement joins TRBV5-1 to TRBJ1-2, with D tentatively TRBD1 (6 bases). Between the trimmed V and J ends, which lost 6 bases and 4 bases, there was a span of 10 bases. The germline V gene encodes CDR1 SGHRS and CDR2 YFSETQ. There are 12 residues in the CDR3. In DNA form, the CDR3 reads TGCGCCAGCACCGCACAGGGCTATGGCTACACCTTC. This encodes CASTAQGYGYTF.

This clonotype has a handful of counts. This chain uses TRBV7-8 with TRBJ1-2; no clear D gene. Deletions cut 2 bases from V and 8 bases from J, with 6 bases between. The CDR3 length is 11 residues. Germline values: CDR1 SGHVS, CDR2 FQNEAQ. The CDR3 DNA sequence: TGTGCCAGCAGCTTATGGGGAGGCTACACCTTC. It yields the protein CASSLWGGYTF.

This clonotype was observed a handful of times. The chain joins TRBV28 to TRBJ2-3; 11 nucleotides align to TRBD1. Trimming cost V 7 bases and J 2 bases; bases outside gene matches: 5. This CDR3 has 15 amino acids. Germline V lookup: CDR1 MDHEN, CDR2 SYDVKM. CDR3 DNA sequence: TGTGCCAGCAACCTGGGACAGGGGGTCACAGATACGCAGTATTTT. It specifies CASNLGQGVTDTQYF. Full variable domain (rest looked up from reference TRBV28 and TRBJ2-3): DVKVTQSSRYLVKRTGEKVFLECVQDMDHENMFWYRQDPGLGLRLIYFSYDVKMKEKGDIPEGYSVSREKKERFSLILESASTNQTSMYLCASNLGQGVTDTQYFGPGTRLTVL.

In its sample, this clonotype was seen a few times. The chain recombines TRBV7-2 with TRBJ2-3; no clear D. CDR1 SGHTA and CDR2 FQGNSA come from the germline V gene. The ends were cut back, 5 bases at V and 0 bases at J, with 15 bases in the middle. The CDR3 length is 16 residues. The CDR3 sequence is CASSPTFDISTDTQYF. For the CDR3, the DNA is TGTGCCAGCAGCCCAACTTTTGACATTAGCACAGATACGCAGTATTTT.

In this sample, this clonotype turned up a few times. V and J are TRBV3-1 and TRBJ1-2, with a possible D match to TRBD1 (5 bases). In germline, CDR1 is LGHDT, CDR2 YNNKEL (reference sequence). With 4 bases removed from V and 3 bases from J, the gap between germline ends came to 15 bases. The CDR3 extends over 15 amino acids. DNA of the CDR3: TGTGCCAGCAGCCCGAAGAGGGGAAGAGACTATGGCTACACCTTC. Protein sequence: CASSPKRGRDYGYTF.